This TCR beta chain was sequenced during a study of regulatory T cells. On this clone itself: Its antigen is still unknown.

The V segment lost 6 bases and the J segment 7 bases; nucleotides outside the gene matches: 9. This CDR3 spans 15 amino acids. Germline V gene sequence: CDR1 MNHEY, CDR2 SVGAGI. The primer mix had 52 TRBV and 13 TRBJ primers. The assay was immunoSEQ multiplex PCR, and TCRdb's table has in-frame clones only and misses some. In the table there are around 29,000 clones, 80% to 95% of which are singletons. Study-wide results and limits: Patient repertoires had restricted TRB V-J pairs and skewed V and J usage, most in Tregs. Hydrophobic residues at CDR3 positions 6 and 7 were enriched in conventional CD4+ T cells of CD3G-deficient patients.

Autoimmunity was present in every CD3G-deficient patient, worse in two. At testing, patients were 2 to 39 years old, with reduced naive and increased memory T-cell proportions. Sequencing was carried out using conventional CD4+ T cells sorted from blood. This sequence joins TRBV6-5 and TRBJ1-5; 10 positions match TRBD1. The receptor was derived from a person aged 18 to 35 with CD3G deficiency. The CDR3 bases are TGTGCCAGCAGGCATCGACAGGGGGCGCGACAGCCCCAGCATTTT. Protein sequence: CASRHRQGARQPQHF.